This T cell receptor beta chain appears in the sequencing data of a study of Ad26.COV2.S vaccination and SARS-CoV-2 variants. As regards this clone: The junction departs from germline at one end; a sequencing error may be responsible.

CDR1 and CDR2 from the germline V gene are MNHEY and SMNVEV (reference sequence). The length of the CDR3 is 16 residues. Treatment noted: over 15 received Ad26.COV2.S at low or high dose, single or two shots; about 5 received placebo; per-sample allocation not given. Material that was analyzed had been drawn on day 63 after the first vaccine or placebo injection. An adult of 18-55 years in Boston served as donor. Some clones are missing from TCRdb's copy, which holds only in-frame ones; the method was immunoSEQ multiplex PCR. This table holds 500,000 or so clones, 75% to 90% found once. The sequenced sample was peripheral blood, obtained in a trial of Ad26.COV2.S vaccine versus placebo. The rearrangement uses TRBV27 and TRBJ2-1; D is unresolved. This receptor was identified in a person aged 18-60 years who received the Ad26.COV2.S COVID-19 vaccine or a placebo. In DNA form, the CDR3 reads TGTGCCAGCAGTTTGCGGCAGTGGGATGCCTACTATGAGCAGTTCTTC. Amino acids: CASSLRQWDAYYEQFF.